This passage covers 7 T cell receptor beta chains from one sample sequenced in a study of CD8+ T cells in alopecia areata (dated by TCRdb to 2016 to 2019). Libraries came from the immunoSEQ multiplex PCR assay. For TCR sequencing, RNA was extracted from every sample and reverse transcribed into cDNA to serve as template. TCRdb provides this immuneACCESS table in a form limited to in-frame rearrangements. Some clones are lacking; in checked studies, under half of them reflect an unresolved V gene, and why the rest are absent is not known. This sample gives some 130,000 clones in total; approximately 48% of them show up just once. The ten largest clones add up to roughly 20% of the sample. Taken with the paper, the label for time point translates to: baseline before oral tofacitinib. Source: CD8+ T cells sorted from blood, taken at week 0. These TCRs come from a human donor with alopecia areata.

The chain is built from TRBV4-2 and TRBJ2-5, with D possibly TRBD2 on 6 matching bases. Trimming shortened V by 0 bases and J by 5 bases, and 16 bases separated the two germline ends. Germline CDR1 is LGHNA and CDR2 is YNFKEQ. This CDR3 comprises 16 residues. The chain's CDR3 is CASSQDDGTEGETQYF. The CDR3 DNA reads TGTGCCAGCAGCCAAGATGATGGGACGGAGGGGGAGACCCAGTACTTC.

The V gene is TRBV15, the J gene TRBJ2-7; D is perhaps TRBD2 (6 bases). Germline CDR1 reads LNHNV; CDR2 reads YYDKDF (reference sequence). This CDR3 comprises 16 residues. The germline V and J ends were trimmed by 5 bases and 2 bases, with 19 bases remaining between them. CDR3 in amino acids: CATSPPRGSPTYEQYF. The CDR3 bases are TGTGCCACCAGCCCGCCCCGGGGGTCCCCAACCTACGAGCAGTACTTC.

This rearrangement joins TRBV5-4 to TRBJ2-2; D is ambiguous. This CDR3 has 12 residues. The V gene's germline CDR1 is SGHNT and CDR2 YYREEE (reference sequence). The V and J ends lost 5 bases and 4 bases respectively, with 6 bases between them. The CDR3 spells CASSSSTGELFF. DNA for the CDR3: TGTGCCAGCAGTTCCAGCACCGGGGAGCTGTTTTTT. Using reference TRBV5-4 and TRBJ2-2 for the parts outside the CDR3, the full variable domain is ETGVTQSPTHLIKTRGQQVTLRCSSQSGHNTVSWYQQALGQGPQFIFQYYREEENGRGNFPPRFSGLQFPNYSSELNVNALELDDSALYLCASSSSTGELFFGEGSRLTVL.

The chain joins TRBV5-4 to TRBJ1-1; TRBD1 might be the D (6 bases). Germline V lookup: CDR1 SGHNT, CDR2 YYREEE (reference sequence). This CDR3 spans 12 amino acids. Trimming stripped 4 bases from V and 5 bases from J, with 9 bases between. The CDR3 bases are TGTGCCAGCAGCCGGACAGATACTGAAGCTTTCTTT. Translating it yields CASSRTDTEAFF.

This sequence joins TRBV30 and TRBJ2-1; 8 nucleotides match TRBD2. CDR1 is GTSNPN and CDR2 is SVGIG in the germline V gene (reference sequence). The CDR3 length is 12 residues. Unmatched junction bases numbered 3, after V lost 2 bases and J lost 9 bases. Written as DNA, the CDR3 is TGTGCCTGGAGTTACGGGGGGGCTGAGCAGTTCTTC. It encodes CAWSYGGAEQFF. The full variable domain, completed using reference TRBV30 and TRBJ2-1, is SQTIHQWPATLVQPVGSPLSLECTVEGTSNPNLYWYRQAAGRGLQLLFYSVGIGQISSEVPQNLSASRPQDRQFILSSKKLLLSDSGFYLCAWSYGGAEQFFGPGTRLTVL.

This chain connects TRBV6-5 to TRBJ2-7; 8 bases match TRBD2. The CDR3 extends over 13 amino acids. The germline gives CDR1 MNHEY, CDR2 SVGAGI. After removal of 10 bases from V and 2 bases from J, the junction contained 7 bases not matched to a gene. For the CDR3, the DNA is TGTGCCATCCCGTCGGGGGGGGCCTACGAGCAGTACTTC. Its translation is CAIPSGGAYEQYF.

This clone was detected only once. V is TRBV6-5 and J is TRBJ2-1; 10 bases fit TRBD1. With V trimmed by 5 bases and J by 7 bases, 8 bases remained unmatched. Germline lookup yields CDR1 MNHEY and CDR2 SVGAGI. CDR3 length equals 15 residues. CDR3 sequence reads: CASSPGTGDSNEQFF. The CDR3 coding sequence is TGTGCCAGCAGTCCCGGGACAGGGGATAGTAATGAGCAGTTCTTC.